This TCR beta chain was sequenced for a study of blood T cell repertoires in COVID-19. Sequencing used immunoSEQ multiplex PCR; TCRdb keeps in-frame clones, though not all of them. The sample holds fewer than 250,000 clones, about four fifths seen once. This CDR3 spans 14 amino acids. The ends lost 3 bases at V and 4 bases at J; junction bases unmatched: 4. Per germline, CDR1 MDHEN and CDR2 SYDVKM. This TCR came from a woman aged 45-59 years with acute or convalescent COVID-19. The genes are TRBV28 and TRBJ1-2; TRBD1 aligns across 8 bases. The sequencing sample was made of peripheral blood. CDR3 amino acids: CASSFQGASYGYTF. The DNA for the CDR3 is TGTGCCAGCAGTTTCCAGGGGGCGAGCTATGGCTACACCTTC.